One sample yielded the 14 T cell receptor beta chains listed below, sequenced in a study of cytomegalovirus exposure and HLA in healthy donors. The PCR employed 60 Vbeta primers together with 13 Jbeta primers. The assay was immunoSEQ multiplex PCR, and TCRdb's table has in-frame clones only and misses some. The sample consists of over 150,000 clones, roughly 77% of them appearing once. The source material was PBMCs. The receptor set was obtained from a woman aged 30 to 39 in good health and CMV-seropositive.

The table lists this clone with a few counts. The chain combines TRBV27 with TRBJ2-2; 9 bases match TRBD2. The CDR3 totals 15 residues. From germline, CDR1 is MNHEY and CDR2 SMNVEV (reference sequence). The trim removed 5 bases at V and 6 bases at J, leaving 7 bases unmatched. The CDR3, as DNA: TGTGCCAGCAGTAAGGGACTAGCCAACGCCGGGGAGCTGTTTTTT. Encoded protein: CASSKGLANAGELFF.

This clone was seen only a few times. The chain links TRBV5-4 to TRBJ1-2; a weak D match, TRBD1 (6 bases). V lost 4 bases, J lost 8 bases, and 18 bases lay in between. The CDR3 loop spans 14 amino acids. Germline-derived CDR1 and CDR2 are SGHNT and YYREEE (reference sequence). As DNA, the CDR3 is TGTGCCAGCAGCCCCACCGGGACACCCTACGGCTACACCTTC. Its translation: CASSPTGTPYGYTF.

The rearrangement uses TRBV7-9 and TRBJ1-3; D is ambiguous. V shed 4 bases and J shed 4 bases, with 14 bases lying between them. This CDR3 has 15 amino acids. Germline V lookup: CDR1 SEHNR, CDR2 FQNEAQ (reference sequence). CDR3 region: CASSSGVSSGNTIYF. Written as DNA, the CDR3 is TGTGCCAGCAGCTCCGGTGTGTCGTCCGGAAACACCATATATTTT.

This chain connects TRBV11-3 to TRBJ1-1, with unresolved D. The V end lost 0 bases, the J end lost 3 bases, and 8 bases lay between the germline ends. The CDR3 loop spans 14 amino acids. The germline V gene has CDR1 SGHNT and CDR2 YENEEA. The CDR3 loop reads CASSLDAGDTEAFF. The CDR3 coding sequence is TGTGCCAGCAGCTTAGATGCGGGAGACACTGAAGCTTTCTTT. The full variable domain, rest sourced from reference TRBV11-3 and TRBJ1-1, is EAGVVQSPRYKIIEKKQPVAFWCNPISGHNTLYWYLQNLGQGPELLIRYENEEAVDDSQLPKDRFSAERLKGVDSTLKIQPAELGDSAVYLCASSLDAGDTEAFFGQGTRLTVV.

The rearrangement joins TRBV14 to TRBJ2-2; the match to TRBD2 covers 10 bases. V shed 3 bases and J 5 bases; nucleotides not matched to a gene: 6. The CDR3 totals 16 residues. Looked up from germline, CDR1 is SGHDN and CDR2 is FVKESK. CDR3 nucleotides: TGTGCCAGCAGCCAGCTAGCGGGAGTTGAGACCGGGGAGCTGTTTTTT. Translating gives CASSQLAGVETGELFF.

V gene TRBV6-1 combines with J gene TRBJ1-3, with D hard to call. The CDR3 runs to 17 residues. Trimming stripped 0 bases from V and 0 bases from J, with 12 bases between. CDR1 and CDR2 (germline): MNHNS, SASEGT. CDR3 sequence: CASSEASPASSGNTIYF. The CDR3 bases are TGTGCCAGCAGTGAAGCCAGTCCCGCCAGCTCTGGAAACACCATATATTTT.

V gene TRBV27 combines with J gene TRBJ2-7, with 7 bases that match TRBD2. This CDR3 has 14 amino acids. V shed 4 bases, J shed 2 bases, and the junction held 5 bases outside the gene matches. The germline gives CDR1 MNHEY, CDR2 SMNVEV (reference sequence). CDR3 in amino acids: CASSWGGTTYEQYF. The CDR3 nucleotides read TGTGCCAGCAGTTGGGGGGGGACCACCTACGAGCAGTACTTC.

The rearrangement links TRBV7-6 to TRBJ1-3; maybe TRBD1 (5 bases). This CDR3 is 15 amino acids long. Germline V gives CDR1 SGHVS, CDR2 FNYEAQ. The V gene lost 2 bases and the J gene lost 2 bases, with 10 bases spanning the gap. CDR3 in DNA: TGTGCCAGCAGCTTAAGGGGCGGTACTGGAAACACCATATATTTT. Encoded protein: CASSLRGGTGNTIYF.

This clone was detected a few times. The chain couples TRBV10-2 to TRBJ2-1; the D gene is possibly TRBD2 (6 bases). V lost 3 bases, J lost 12 bases, and 15 bases lay in between. Germline V lookup: CDR1 WSHSY, CDR2 SAAADI. The CDR3 length is 13 residues. Written as DNA, the CDR3 is TGCGCCAGCAGTGAAACCGACCCGGGGGTGCAGTTCTTC. Amino acids: CASSETDPGVQFF.

This clone was recorded a few times. The V call is TRBV28, the J call TRBJ2-7, with D maybe TRBD2 (6 bases). Germline values: CDR1 MDHEN, CDR2 SYDVKM. The CDR3 contains 13 residues. The V end was cut by 11 bases, the J end by 0 bases, with 14 bases between. CDR3 amino acids: CACLAVNSYEQYF. CDR3 sequence (DNA): TGTGCCTGCTTAGCGGTGAACTCCTACGAGCAGTACTTC.

The chain couples TRBV27 to TRBJ2-6, with 8 bases identical to TRBD1. The V gene's germline CDR1 is MNHEY and CDR2 SMNVEV (reference sequence). The CDR3 loop spans 17 amino acids. V dropped 4 bases and J dropped 2; count of bases not matched to a gene: 7. CDR3 sequence: CASSSRDRSTGANVLTF. CDR3 sequence (DNA): TGTGCCAGCAGTTCCCGGGACAGGAGCACTGGGGCCAACGTCCTGACTTTC. Looking up the rest from reference TRBV27 and TRBJ2-6 gives the full variable domain: EAQVTQNPRYLITVTGKKLTVTCSQNMNHEYMSWYRQDPGLGLRQIYYSMNVEVTDKGDVPEGYKVSRKEKRNFPLILESPSPNQTSLYFCASSSRDRSTGANVLTFGAGSRLTVL.

Only one count was recorded for this clone. The V gene is TRBV28, the J gene TRBJ2-2, with 7 positions matching TRBD2. Germline loops: CDR1 MDHEN, CDR2 SYDVKM. After removal of 7 bases from V and 0 bases from J, the junction contained 2 bases not matched to a gene. This CDR3 region has 14 residues. Here the CDR3 reads CASTTSPNTGELFF. CDR3 coding DNA: TGTGCCAGCACGACTAGCCCGAACACCGGGGAGCTGTTTTTT.

This rearrangement joins TRBV19 to TRBJ1-1, with D tentatively TRBD1 (6 bases). The V end lost 4 bases, the J end lost 4 bases, and 13 bases lay between the germline ends. Germline V CDR1 and CDR2: LNHDA, SQIVND (reference sequence). The CDR3 totals 14 residues. The CDR3 nucleotides are TGTGCCAGTAGTACCGGGGGGCCCGGCACTGAAGCTTTCTTT. This translates into CASSTGGPGTEAFF.

The CDR3 region is CASSEGLDQNTEAFF. Here the CDR3 DNA reads TGCGCCAGCAGTGAGGGGCTCGATCAGAACACTGAAGCTTTCTTT. The V call is TRBV10-1, the J call TRBJ1-1; no definite D call. Germline-derived CDR1 and CDR2 are WNHNN and SYGVQD (reference sequence). Trimming took 2 bases from V and 1 from J, leaving 11 bases between them. CDR3 size: 15 residues.